A selection of T cell receptor beta chains follows, all from one sample in a study of shared clonotypes between healthy human individuals. Sequencing used immunoSEQ multiplex PCR; TCRdb keeps in-frame clones, though not all of them. This repertoire shows about 2.3 million clones, more than 80% found once; its top ten account for 0.39%. Material for sequencing was naive CD4+ T cells from PBMCs. These receptor sequences come from a man between 18 and 35 years old in good health. Some clones in this sample may be carry-over from other donors' samples. CDR3s include the opening cysteine and the closing phenylalanine or tryptophan. Fields, in order: J gene, V gene, CDR3 length, D gene, clone size, CDR3 DNA, CDR3 protein. D genes are given only for firm matches. Size is stated for part of the rows, as once, few or many counts, or as a class when the clone is expanded.

>TRBJ2-7|TRBV5-6|15|.|.
TGTGCCAGCAGCTCAACAGGACGGAGCTCCTACGAGCAGTACTTC
CASSSTGRSSYEQYF
>TRBJ2-1|TRBV7-3|12|.|.
TGTGCCAGCAGTTTCTCCTACAATGAGCAGTTCTTC
CASSFSYNEQFF
>TRBJ1-1|TRBV28|12|.|.
TGTGCCAGCAGAAGGGCGGGCACTGAAGCTTTCTTT
CASRRAGTEAFF
>TRBJ1-1|TRBV29-1|16|TRBD1|.
TGCAGCGTTTACGCCGGGACAGGGGGCAGGAACACTGAAGCTTTCTTT
CSVYAGTGGRNTEAFF
>TRBJ2-5|TRBV6-5|13|TRBD2|.
TGTGCCACGACTAGCGGGGGCGGAGAGACCCAGTACTTC
CATTSGGGETQYF
>TRBJ2-2|TRBV5-1|16|TRBD2|.
TGCGCCAGCAGCACCTCTAGCGGGATTCAGACCGGGGAGCTGTTTTTT
CASSTSSGIQTGELFF
>TRBJ2-3|TRBV4-1|16|TRBD1|.
TGCGCCAGCAGCCAAGCTCCGGGACAGGGAGCTGGAACGCAGTATTTT
CASSQAPGQGAGTQYF
>TRBJ2-7|TRBV11-2|15|TRBD1|.
TGTGCCAGCAGCCGTCCTACGGGACAGCTGGGCGAGCAGTACTTC
CASSRPTGQLGEQYF
>TRBJ2-7|TRBV11-1|14|.|.
TGTGCCAGCAGCAACATCAGGGACCCCTACGAGCAGTACTTC
CASSNIRDPYEQYF
>TRBJ1-2|TRBV6-5|13|TRBD1|.
TGTGCCAGCGGTAAGGGGGCCGACTATGGCTACACCTTC
CASGKGADYGYTF
>TRBJ1-1|TRBV29-1|11|.|.
TGCAGTCTGGAGATGAACACTGAAGCTTTCTTT
CSLEMNTEAFF
>TRBJ2-1|TRBV5-1|17|TRBD2|.
TGCGCCAGCGGCGGCGGACTAGCGGGAGTAGTTGGCAATGAGCAGTTCTTC
CASGGGLAGVVGNEQFF
>TRBJ2-5|TRBV25-1|15|.|.
TGTGCCAGCAGTGAATTCCCCAGCGCTATGGGGACCCAGTACTTC
CASSEFPSAMGTQYF
>TRBJ2-3|TRBV6-6|13|TRBD1|.
TGTGCCATTACAGGGGGAGGCACAGATACGCAGTATTTT
CAITGGGTDTQYF
>TRBJ1-1|TRBV7-9|14|.|.
TGTGCCAGCAGCTTAGAAGGGAAGAACACTGAAGCTTTCTTT
CASSLEGKNTEAFF
>TRBJ2-7|TRBV7-8|13|.|.
TGTGCCAGCAGCTTAGACAGGACGGGCGAGCAGTACTTC
CASSLDRTGEQYF
>TRBJ1-6|TRBV30|15|TRBD1|.
TGTGCCTGGAGTGCCTCGACAGGGTTGAATTCACCCCTCCACTTT
CAWSASTGLNSPLHF
>TRBJ2-1|TRBV19|17|TRBD2|.
TGTGCCAGTAGTATTGTAGGCTCTAGCGGGGCGGGGAATGAGCAGTTCTTC
CASSIVGSSGAGNEQFF
>TRBJ1-2|TRBV28|15|.|.
TGTGCCAGCAGTTTAGTGGAAATTCCTAACTATGGCTACACCTTC
CASSLVEIPNYGYTF
>TRBJ2-1|TRBV7-3|15|TRBD2|.
TGTGCCAGCAGCTTGGGACTAGTACCCTACAATGAGCAGTTCTTC
CASSLGLVPYNEQFF
>TRBJ2-2|TRBV10-3|15|TRBD2|.
TGTGCCATCAGGAATGCCCGGGGGGAGACCGGGGAGCTGTTTTTT
CAIRNARGETGELFF
>TRBJ2-2|TRBV18|17|.|.
TGTGCCAGCTCATCCAATGCTGCTCGAGCGAACACCGGGGAGCTGTTTTTT
CASSSNAARANTGELFF
>TRBJ2-3|TRBV9|15|.|.
TGTGCCAGCAGCATAAATCACAGGGCTGCAGATACGCAGTATTTT
CASSINHRAADTQYF
>TRBJ1-2|TRBV10-3|15|TRBD1|.
TGTGCCATCAGTGAGCCACAGGGGGCGCCGGGGGGCTACACCTTC
CAISEPQGAPGGYTF
>TRBJ1-2|TRBV6-1|14|TRBD1|.
TGTGCCAGCAGGGGACAGGGGGCGAACTATGGCTACACCTTC
CASRGQGANYGYTF
>TRBJ2-5|TRBV5-1|13|.|.
TGCGCCAGCAGCTTGGTCCCGCAAGAGACCCAGTACTTC
CASSLVPQETQYF
>TRBJ2-1|TRBV7-2|15|TRBD2|.
TGTGCCAGCAGCATGGGACTAGCTCAGTGGAGTGAGCAGTTCTTC
CASSMGLAQWSEQFF
>TRBJ1-4|TRBV15|16|.|.
TGTGCCACCAGCAGGGGTTTTACGGTAACTAATGAAAAACTGTTTTTT
CATSRGFTVTNEKLFF
>TRBJ2-1|TRBV12-5|13|.|.
TGTGCTAGCAGTAGGGCGCCTTTCAATGAGCAGTTCTTC
CASSRAPFNEQFF
>TRBJ1-1|TRBV18|14|.|.
TGTGCCAGCTCAACTATACAATTGAACACTGAAGCTTTCTTT
CASSTIQLNTEAFF
>TRBJ2-3|TRBV5-1|15|.|.
TGCGCCAGCAGCTCGGGGACGGTAGTCACAGATACGCAGTATTTT
CASSSGTVVTDTQYF
>TRBJ1-4|TRBV6-1|11|.|.
TGTGCCAGCAGGGATGTTCAAAAACTGTTTTTT
CASRDVQKLFF
>TRBJ1-2|TRBV5-1|13|.|.
TGCGCCAGCGGCTTGGACACTAACTATGGCTACACCTTC
CASGLDTNYGYTF
>TRBJ1-5|TRBV30|15|.|once
TGTGCCTGGAGTGTAATGGGGATTAGCAATCAGCCCCAGCATTTT
CAWSVMGISNQPQHF
>TRBJ2-3|TRBV2|15|.|.
TGTGCCAGCAGCTCACAGGGTTTGGCCACAGATACGCAGTATTTT
CASSSQGLATDTQYF
>TRBJ2-3|TRBV7-8|18|TRBD2|.
TGTGCCAGCAGCTTAGCGCCGTTAGCGGGAGGTGTCTCAGATACGCAGTATTTT
CASSLAPLAGGVSDTQYF
>TRBJ2-5|TRBV20-1|11|.|.
TGCAGTGTCCCAGCGGAAGAGACCCAGTACTTC
CSVPAEETQYF
>TRBJ1-1|TRBV7-2|13|.|.
TGTGCCAGCAGCTTATGGGGGAGCACTGAAGCTTTCTTT
CASSLWGSTEAFF
>TRBJ1-4|TRBV7-9|12|.|.
TGTGCCTGGGCAAATTCTAATGAAAAACTGTTTTTT
CAWANSNEKLFF
>TRBJ1-1|TRBV7-9|15|TRBD1|.
TGTGCCAGCAGCTTAACAGGGGGCGCGAACACTGAAGCTTTCTTT
CASSLTGGANTEAFF
>TRBJ2-5|TRBV14|19|TRBD2|.
TGTGCCAGCAGCCCCCTCAAGGGACTAGCGGGAGAAGGCCAAGAGACCCAGTACTTC
CASSPLKGLAGEGQETQYF
>TRBJ1-5|TRBV18|14|.|.
TGTGCCAGCTCACTAACAGGACGCAATCAGCCCCAGCATTTT
CASSLTGRNQPQHF
>TRBJ2-1|TRBV28|15|.|.
TGTGCCAGCAGTCTCCACCCGAGCTCCTACAATGAGCAGTTCTTC
CASSLHPSSYNEQFF
>TRBJ2-1|TRBV7-3|15|TRBD1|few
TGTGCCAGCAGCTTAGACAGGGGGCTCTACAATGAGCAGTTCTTC
CASSLDRGLYNEQFF
>TRBJ2-7|TRBV5-1|14|.|.
TGCGCCAGCAGCTTGGGGGAAGGGGGACGCGAGCAGTACTTC
CASSLGEGGREQYF
>TRBJ2-7|TRBV6-5|14|TRBD1|.
TGTGCCAGCAGTATCCGACAGGGTAGGGGCGAGCAGTACTTC
CASSIRQGRGEQYF
>TRBJ2-1|TRBV7-2|16|TRBD2|.
TGTGCCAGCAGCTTACTGCGCGGGAGTTATACGAATGAGCAGTTCTTC
CASSLLRGSYTNEQFF
>TRBJ2-5|TRBV6-6|11|.|.
TGTGCCAGCAGTACGGAAGAGACCCAGTACTTC
CASSTEETQYF
>TRBJ1-5|TRBV7-2|16|TRBD1|.
TGTGCCAGCAGCCCCCGCTCGGGACAGGGAGGACAGCCCCAGCATTTT
CASSPRSGQGGQPQHF